These 26 T cell receptor beta chains originate from one sample sequenced in a study of technical replicates of blood from a handful of donors. Measured with immunoSEQ multiplex PCR; TCRdb has only the in-frame clones, and not every one. The sample contains 65,000 to 70,000 clones, 88% of which appear only once. Sequencing was carried out using PBMCs. The receptor source for this set is a human donor in good health. Some clones in this sample may be carry-over from other donors' samples.

CDR3 DNA: TGTGCCAGCAGACCTAGCGTTCTTGTCACAGATACGCAGTATTTT. Encoded protein: CASRPSVLVTDTQYF. The chain combines TRBV7-8 with TRBJ2-3, with a tentative D call TRBD2 (6 bases). V was cut by 6 bases and J by 2 bases, with 15 bases left in between. This CDR3 has 15 amino acids. CDR1 SGHVS and CDR2 FQNEAQ come from the germline V gene.

The chain is built from TRBV11-2 and TRBJ2-6; D may be TRBD2 (6 bases). V was shortened by 10 bases and J by 0 bases, with 10 bases between the two germline ends. The germline V gene has CDR1 SGHAT and CDR2 FQNNGV. This CDR3 spans 14 amino acids. The CDR3 reads CATSGDSGANVLTF. CDR3 bases: TGTGCCACTTCGGGGGACTCTGGGGCCAACGTCCTGACTTTC.

This CDR3 is CASKGAGEREQFF. CDR3 sequence (DNA): TGTGCCAGCAAAGGGGCGGGGGAGCGGGAGCAGTTCTTC. The rearrangement links TRBV2 to TRBJ2-1; 7 nucleotides match TRBD2. J was trimmed by 10 bases and V by 7 bases; bases with no gene match: 10. CDR1 and CDR2 (germline): SNHLY, FYNNEI. There are 13 residues in the CDR3.

The genes are TRBV7-2 and TRBJ2-7; D possibly corresponds to TRBD1 (6 bases). The germline CDR1 and CDR2 sequences are SGHTA and FQGNSA. The CDR3 is made up of 15 amino acids. Trimming took 5 bases from V and 0 from J, leaving 14 bases between them. The CDR3 region is CASSLSDSTSYEQYF. The CDR3 nucleotides read TGTGCCAGCAGCCTCTCGGACAGTACCTCCTACGAGCAGTACTTC.

The rearrangement uses TRBV5-1 and TRBJ2-3; D possibly corresponds to TRBD2 (6 bases). The CDR3 extends over 13 amino acids. Germline assignment: CDR1 SGHRS and CDR2 YFSETQ. Trimming took off 10 bases at V and 3 bases at J, with 15 bases between the two ends. In nucleotides, the CDR3 is TGCGCCTCCCGGGGCGGGGTGACAGATACGCAGTATTTT. Translating gives CASRGGVTDTQYF.

The rearrangement joins TRBV2 to TRBJ2-1, with TRBD1 matching 10 bases. From germline, CDR1 is SNHLY and CDR2 FYNNEI. The CDR3 covers 15 residues. Trimming removed 1 base from V and 6 bases from J; junction bases left unmatched: 3. For the CDR3, the DNA is TGTGCCAGCAGTGAAGTTGGACAGGGGGTCAATGAGCAGTTCTTC. It is translated as CASSEVGQGVNEQFF.

This chain links TRBV2 with TRBJ2-1, with 9 bases matching TRBD1. V trimming: 11 bases; J trimming: 7 bases; junction bases outside the gene matches: 12. The CDR3 is 14 residues long. Germline CDR1 reads SNHLY; CDR2 reads FYNNEI. CDR3 coding DNA: TGTGCCTCCCAACCCGGGACAGGGAAGAATGAGCAGTTCTTC. Its translation is CASQPGTGKNEQFF.

CDR3 amino acids: CASSWGGGGSYEQYF. CDR3 in DNA: TGTGCCAGCAGCTGGGGCGGCGGGGGCTCCTACGAGCAGTACTTC. This chain uses TRBV7-2 with TRBJ2-7; TRBD2 agrees at 7 bases. CDR1 and CDR2 (germline): SGHTA, FQGNSA. V shed 4 bases, J shed 0 bases, and the junction held 6 bases outside the gene matches. CDR3 length: 15 residues.

The rearrangement uses TRBV18 and TRBJ1-4; D might be TRBD1 (6 bases). Per the germline V gene, CDR1 is KGHSH and CDR2 is LQKENI. Trimming stripped 3 bases from V and 5 bases from J, with 16 bases between. This CDR3 has 16 amino acids. The DNA of the CDR3 is TGTGCCAGCTCACCGCGACCGAGGGGGGGAAATGAAAAACTGTTTTTT. Encoded protein: CASSPRPRGGNEKLFF.

This rearrangement joins TRBV7-2 to TRBJ2-1; 12 bases map to TRBD2. The CDR3 runs 19 residues. From germline, CDR1 is SGHTA and CDR2 FQGNSA. The V segment lost 2 bases and the J segment 1 base; nucleotides outside the gene matches: 9. This CDR3 is CASSLPLTSGGVSYNEQFF. DNA for the CDR3: TGTGCCAGCAGCTTACCTTTGACTAGCGGGGGTGTGTCCTACAATGAGCAGTTCTTC. The whole variable domain, filled in from reference TRBV7-2 and TRBJ2-1, reads GAGVSQSPSNKVTEKGKDVELRCDPISGHTALYWYRQSLGQGLEFLIYFQGNSAPDKSGLPSDRFSAERTGGSVSTLTIQRTQQEDSAVYLCASSLPLTSGGVSYNEQFFGPGTRLTVL.

The chain carries TRBV19 and TRBJ1-6, with 8 bases matching TRBD1. The junction had 0 bases not matched to a gene; V was cut back by 6 bases and J by 8 bases. CDR3 length: 12 residues. Per germline, CDR1 LNHDA and CDR2 SQIVND (reference sequence). As DNA, the CDR3 is TGTGCCAGTAGGGACAGGGATTCACCCCTCCACTTT. It is translated as CASRDRDSPLHF.

The chain joins TRBV9 to TRBJ1-3, with D possibly TRBD1 on 5 matching bases. V lost 4 bases to trimming and J lost 10 bases, with 21 bases between them. The CDR3 has 15 residues. Per the germline V gene, CDR1 is SGDLS and CDR2 is YYNGEE. The CDR3 spells CASSPSGAGSRTIYF. DNA for the CDR3: TGTGCCAGCAGCCCCTCTGGGGCAGGCTCCCGGACCATATATTTT.

CDR3 in DNA: TGTGCCAGTAGTCTACTGTGGACAGGGCCCTTGACTGAAGCTTTCTTT. It codes for CASSLLWTGPLTEAFF. This chain joins TRBV19 and TRBJ1-1; 8 positions agree with TRBD1. CDR1 is LNHDA and CDR2 is SQIVND in the germline V gene (reference sequence). The J segment lost 5 bases and the V segment lost 5 bases, leaving 13 bases of the junction unmatched. The CDR3 is made up of 16 amino acids.

The J gene is TRBJ1-1, the V gene TRBV2, with 7 nucleotides matching TRBD1. CDR1 is SNHLY and CDR2 is FYNNEI in the germline V gene. V dropped 5 bases and J dropped 0; count of bases not matched to a gene: 6. The CDR3 runs to 15 residues. CDR3 sequence (DNA): TGTGCCAGCAGTCGACAGGGCAGAATGAACACTGAAGCTTTCTTT. Translated: CASSRQGRMNTEAFF.

The J gene is TRBJ1-1, the V gene TRBV6-6; D remains unclear. Germline V gene sequence: CDR1 MNHNY, CDR2 SVGAGI (reference sequence). V was trimmed by 3 bases and J by 1 base, leaving 6 bases between them. CDR3 length: 13 amino acids. The CDR3 coding sequence is TGTGCCAGCAGTTATTCGTCGAACACTGAAGCTTTCTTT. Its translation: CASSYSSNTEAFF.

The table lists this clone with a count of one. The chain carries TRBV15 and TRBJ2-7; TRBD1 aligns across 9 bases. The junction had 3 bases not matched to a gene; V was cut back by 0 bases and J by 3 bases. Germline loops: CDR1 LNHNV, CDR2 YYDKDF (reference sequence). CDR3 length equals 15 residues. The CDR3 spells CATSRDRDRDYEQYF. CDR3 nucleotides: TGTGCCACCAGCAGAGACCGGGACAGGGACTACGAGCAGTACTTC.

The CDR3 DNA is TGTGCCAGCTCCTGGACTAGCGGGAATCCCAATGAGCAGTTCTTC. Protein product: CASSWTSGNPNEQFF. V and J are TRBV18 and TRBJ2-1; TRBD2 agrees at 12 bases. Germline V lookup: CDR1 KGHSH, CDR2 LQKENI. V lost 6 bases, J lost 6 bases, and 6 bases stayed unmatched. This CDR3 has 15 residues.

This chain connects TRBV4-3 to TRBJ2-1; 8 positions match TRBD2. CDR1 is LGHNA and CDR2 is YSLEER in the germline V gene. The CDR3 loop spans 16 amino acids. V lost 0 bases, J lost 4 bases, and 5 bases stayed unmatched. The CDR3 spells CASSQETAGGYNEQFF. The CDR3 coding sequence is TGCGCCAGCAGCCAAGAGACGGCGGGAGGTTACAATGAGCAGTTCTTC.

The chain employs TRBV29-1 and TRBJ2-1, with D perhaps TRBD2 (5 bases). There are 10 residues in the CDR3. CDR1 SQVTM and CDR2 ANQGSEA come from the germline V gene. V lost 4 bases to trimming and J lost 7 bases, with 5 bases between them. CDR3 residues: CSVAGNEQFF. CDR3 DNA: TGCAGCGTTGCGGGGAATGAGCAGTTCTTC.

V and J are TRBV29-1 and TRBJ2-5; TRBD2 matches at 7 bases. The trim removed 7 bases at V and 1 base at J, leaving 9 bases unmatched. Per germline, CDR1 SQVTM and CDR2 ANQGSEA. The CDR3 totals 14 residues. CDR3 DNA sequence: TGCAGCGCCGAGGGCGGGGGACGCCAAGAGACCCAGTACTTC. Protein sequence: CSAEGGGRQETQYF.

This chain connects TRBV19 to TRBJ1-3; D remains unclear. Looked up from germline, CDR1 is LNHDA and CDR2 is SQIVND (reference sequence). CDR3 size: 15 residues. V was clipped by 2 bases and J by 0 bases, with 8 bases between them. The CDR3 protein is CASSISESSGNTIYF. The CDR3 coding sequence is TGTGCCAGTAGTATATCGGAGAGCTCTGGAAACACCATATATTTT.

This clone was found once. V usage is TRBV7-8 and J usage is TRBJ1-2; D call uncertain. V lost 5 bases to trimming and J lost 2 bases, with 9 bases between them. The CDR3 length is 13 residues. Germline CDR1 and CDR2: SGHVS and FQNEAQ. For the CDR3, the DNA is TGTGCCAGCAGCAATAGCATAAACTATGGCTACACCTTC. Translating it yields CASSNSINYGYTF.

This clone occurred a few times. The J gene is TRBJ1-6, the V gene TRBV5-1, with TRBD1 matching 8 bases. CDR3 length: 15 amino acids. Germline-derived CDR1 and CDR2 are SGHRS and YFSETQ. The trim removed 4 bases at V and 8 bases at J, leaving 8 bases unmatched. As DNA, the CDR3 is TGCGCCAGCAGCGCATGGACAGGGAAGGATTCACCCCTCCACTTT. This codes for CASSAWTGKDSPLHF.

The CDR3 loop reads CASSLAGGGNEQFF. The CDR3 DNA is TGTGCCAGCAGCTTGGCGGGGGGAGGCAATGAGCAGTTCTTC. This rearrangement joins TRBV5-4 to TRBJ2-1; 7 nucleotides agree with TRBD2. CDR1 is SGHNT and CDR2 is YYREEE in the germline V gene (reference sequence). The CDR3 runs 14 residues. Trimming cost V 0 bases and J 6 bases; bases outside gene matches: 3.

The chain employs TRBV4-2 and TRBJ2-3; D remains ambiguous. The CDR3 has 16 residues. V lost 1 base to trimming and J lost 2 bases, with 13 bases between them. The V gene's germline CDR1 is LGHNA and CDR2 YNFKEQ. The CDR3 sequence is CASSQGLRLNTDTQYF. As DNA, the CDR3 is TGTGCCAGCAGCCAAGGTTTGAGACTGAACACAGATACGCAGTATTTT.

This chain uses TRBV4-3 with TRBJ1-6, with D maybe TRBD1 (5 bases). V was trimmed by 0 bases and J by 7 bases, leaving 13 bases between them. Per germline, CDR1 LGHNA and CDR2 YSLEER. The CDR3 totals 16 residues. CDR3 sequence (DNA): TGCGCCAGCAGCCAAGAGTGGGGGGTGCGGAATTCACCCCTCCACTTT. It is translated as CASSQEWGVRNSPLHF.